This T cell receptor (beta chain) was identified in a study of T cells in Graves' hyperthyroidism and ophthalmopathy. Amplification yielded TCR beta CDR3 regions, with RNA transcripts as the source. First-round RT-PCR with HTBI primers amplified the TCR CDR3 region. TCRdb reprocessed the multiplex PCR reads via MiXCR and lists one record per CDR3 protein. The table includes 300,000 to 450,000 distinct CDR3 sequences, around 25% detected once. The study enrolled patients aged 18 to 65 with newly diagnosed hyperthyroidism of under 2 months' duration. The sequence derives from a man between 45 and 60 years old with Graves' hyperthyroidism. Material for sequencing was blood.

CDR3 residues: CSARAGGNQPQHF. In nucleotides, the CDR3 is TGCAGTGCTAGAGCCGGGGGCAATCAGCCCCAGCATTTT. The chain combines TRBV20-1 with TRBJ1-5; D unclear. CDR3 size: 13 residues. Germline lookup yields CDR1 DFQATT and CDR2 SNEGSKA (reference sequence). Trimming pared 1 base from V and 2 bases from J, leaving 6 bases between.